This T cell receptor (beta chain) was observed in a study of shared clonotypes between healthy human individuals. As for the study in general: The cohort comprised a couple of women and a few men. Their ages spanned 18 to 49 years.

The data were produced by immunoSEQ multiplex PCR, yet TCRdb's version contains in-frame clones alone and is incomplete. Among approximately 980,000 clones listed, less than 85% were seen once. Splitting the CD4+ cells yielded a CD45RA+ naive subset and a CD45RA-negative memory subset. The receptor was derived from a man between 18 and 29 years old in good health. Source material: memory CD4+ T cells sorted from blood. Subset in this sample: CD45RA-negative fraction.

In nucleotides, the CDR3 is TGTGCCAGCAGTTTAAGGTCTAGCGGGAGGGATGAGCAGTTCTTC. Its translation: CASSLRSSGRDEQFF. The rearrangement joins TRBV28 to TRBJ2-1; 12 positions match TRBD2. Trimming at V came to 2 bases and at J to 8 bases, leaving 4 bases not matched to a gene. CDR1 is MDHEN, CDR2 SYDVKM, per germline. This CDR3 contains 15 residues.